This T cell receptor (beta chain) was recorded in a study of graft-versus-host responses after intestinal transplantation. Study information: Following induction with anti-thymocyte globulin, all recipients were given tacrolimus and steroids for two to three years.

This CDR3 region has 13 residues. Trimming removed 10 bases at V and 0 bases at J, with 12 bases between. The V gene's germline CDR1 is WNHNN and CDR2 SYGVQD (reference sequence). With respect to this clone: The antigen is not known.

Sequencing used immunoSEQ multiplex PCR; TCRdb keeps in-frame clones, though not all of them. This table has more than 85,000 clones, around 92% appearing once. The chain joins TRBV10-1 to TRBJ1-1, with a tentative D call TRBD1 (5 bases). The specimen was unstimulated CD8+ T cells sorted from spleen or lymph node cells, collected before transplant. This receptor was obtained from a human donor who was the organ donor for an intestinal transplant. The CDR3 region is CATSGRLNTEAFF. The CDR3 nucleotides are TGCGCCACCTCAGGGCGTTTGAACACTGAAGCTTTCTTT.